This T cell receptor (beta chain) is from a study of cytomegalovirus exposure and HLA in healthy donors. Turning to the study itself: The 95 million to 120 million unique TCR beta sequences, from about 179 million T cells, were found by an earlier analysis.

The CDR3 loop spans 13 amino acids. V gave up 0 bases and J gave up 4 bases, with 7 bases separating them. The germline V gene encodes CDR1 SGDLS and CDR2 YYNGEE. Concerning this clone: Its matching antigen is unknown.

The PCR had 60 Vbeta and 13 Jbeta primers. Repertoires were generated with immunoSEQ multiplex PCR, while TCRdb's copy carries only in-frame clones and drops some. The sample yields roughly 150,000 clones, 75% to 90% seen once. Broader study findings: Being productive about 87% or about 30% of the time was typical of most TCR beta V segments in an earlier analysis. Accurate HLA-A and HLA-B prediction from TCR beta sequences was reported for most subjects. Later analysis revealed greater clonal expansion in HLA-associated TCR beta chains than in equally common others.

J is TRBJ1-1 and V is TRBV9; a weak D match, TRBD1 (6 bases). The source of this sequence is a woman aged 18-29 years in good health and CMV-seronegative. Sequenced sample: PBMCs. In DNA, the CDR3 is TGTGCCAGCAGCGTAGAAGGGGGCACTGAAGCTTTCTTT. Protein sequence: CASSVEGGTEAFF.